This T cell receptor (beta chain) was captured by sequencing in a study of OX40 agonist ivuxolimab in advanced cancers. A note on the overall study: The costimulatory receptor OX40 (CD134) was targeted by ivuxolimab, a fully human IgG2 agonistic monoclonal antibody. Intravenous ivuxolimab was administered to patients every 2 weeks at six dose levels: 0.01, 0.1, 0.3, 1.5, 3 and 10 mg/kg. Of the approximately 50 dose-escalation patients, hepatocellular carcinoma was present in about 20, melanoma in approximately 15, renal cell carcinoma in 9 and head and neck cancer in 9. The dose-escalation cohort was about 87% male with a mean age of approximately 59 years, ranging from roughly 20 to 80. Prior anti-PD-1, anti-PD-L1 or anti-CTLA-4 therapy was permitted, and checkpoint inhibitors had been received by 30% to 40% of dose-escalation patients. Partial responses occurred in three dose-escalation patients, of whom one had hepatocellular carcinoma and two had cutaneous melanoma. The purpose of peripheral TCRbeta sequencing was to test whether ivuxolimab changed TCR sequence diversity and led to clonal T-cell expansion. The paper describes the monotherapy dose-escalation part (N ≈ 52 patients) of the phase I trial of ivuxolimab. Overall study outcomes, separate from this receptor: In partial responders in the 0.1-3.0 mg/kg groups, normalized peripheral clonal expansion was found to be among the lowest, especially among CD8+ T cells. On average, CD8+ T cells showed more expanded clones than CD4+ T cells after ivuxolimab. Low levels of normalized T-cell clonal expansion were also seen in some patients who did not respond. The antigen specificity of the clonally expanded peripheral T cells was not determined. At doses of 0.1 to 3.0 mg/kg, clonal expansion of both CD4+ and CD8+ blood T cells was observed from baseline to week 6.

On this clone: Which antigen it targets is not known. No clone much larger than this one lies a single base away; base qualities are absent.

To sequence the TCRbeta CDR3 region, genomic DNA was isolated from the sorted cells. The immunoSEQ Assay was used to sequence the TCRbeta CDR3 regions. Drawn from immuneACCESS, this table holds only the in-frame rearrangements with V and J called that TCRdb kept. Clones are partly lost; checked studies trace under half to an unresolved V gene and leave the rest unexplained. For this sample the table gives roughly 79,000 clones, of which roughly 90% were detected only once. The top ten constitute 0.45% to 0.65% of the sample. Patients with a history of autoimmune disease or receiving systemic immunosuppression were excluded from the trial. Peripheral blood for TCR sequencing was collected from all dose cohorts at baseline, on cycle 4 day 1, and on cycle 7 day 1. The samples were drawn from a first-in-human, open-label, multicenter phase I dose-escalation trial of ivuxolimab. The trial enrolled adults with locally advanced or metastatic head and neck squamous cell, hepatocellular, melanoma or renal cell carcinoma. Before TCR sequencing, CD4+ T cells and CD8+ T cells from peripheral blood were sorted into separate populations.

CDR1 and CDR2 are read off the germline V gene as SNHLY and FYNNEI. Its CDR3 holds 14 amino acids, cysteine through phenylalanine. Only the CDR3 region is kept as DNA, spanning 42 bases read in frame from base 1. V trim: 8 bases; J trim: 4 bases; unmatched bases: 8. This receptor was identified in an adult with an advanced solid tumor such as melanoma, head and neck, liver or kidney cancer. Sequenced here: CD4+ or CD8+ T cells sorted from blood, sampled in a trial of the OX40 agonist ivuxolimab. The receptor chain draws on TRBV2 and TRBJ2-7; 10 nucleotides in the junction match TRBD1. The DNA sequence reads TGTGCCAGCTCGAATCGACAGGGGGCGTACGAGCAGTACTTC. It is translated as CASSNRQGAYEQYF.